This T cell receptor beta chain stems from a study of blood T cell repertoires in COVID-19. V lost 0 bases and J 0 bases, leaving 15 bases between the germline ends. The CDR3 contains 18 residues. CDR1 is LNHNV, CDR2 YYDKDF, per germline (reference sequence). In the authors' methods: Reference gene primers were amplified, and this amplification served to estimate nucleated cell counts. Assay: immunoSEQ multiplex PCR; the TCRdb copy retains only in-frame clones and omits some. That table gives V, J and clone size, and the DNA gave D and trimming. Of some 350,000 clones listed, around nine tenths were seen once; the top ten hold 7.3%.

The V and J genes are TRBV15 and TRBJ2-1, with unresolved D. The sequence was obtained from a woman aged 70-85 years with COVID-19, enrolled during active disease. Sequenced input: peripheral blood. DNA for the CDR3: TGTGCCACCAGCAGAGATCGTGGTGAACTCCGCTCCTACAATGAGCAGTTCTTC. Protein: CATSRDRGELRSYNEQFF.